The 5 T cell receptor beta chains reported below all come from one sample, sequenced in a study of cytomegalovirus exposure and HLA in healthy donors. The PCR made use of 60 Vbeta and 13 Jbeta primers. Some clones are missing from TCRdb's copy, which holds only in-frame ones; the method was immunoSEQ multiplex PCR. Here the sample spans some 120,000 clones, 15% to 20% being singletons. Sequencing input: PBMCs. These receptors were collected from a female donor in good health and CMV-seropositive.

The V and J genes are TRBV6-1 and TRBJ2-3, with TRBD2 identical over 12 bases. The CDR3 runs to 16 residues. Germline V gene lookup returns CDR1 MNHNS and CDR2 SASEGT. V shed 4 bases, J shed 6 bases, and the junction held 8 bases outside the gene matches. CDR3 DNA: TGTGCCAGCAGTGTTAGACTAGCGGGGGCAAGGGATACGCAGTATTTT. Its protein product is CASSVRLAGARDTQYF.

This clone was observed a handful of times. The chain joins TRBV4-3 to TRBJ2-7, with a weak D call TRBD1 (6 bases). The CDR3 totals 15 residues. Trimming pared 0 bases from V and 2 bases from J, leaving 11 bases between. The germline V gene has CDR1 LGHNA and CDR2 YSLEER. The CDR3 reads CASSQDNRVAYEQYF. CDR3 nucleotide sequence: TGCGCCAGCAGCCAAGATAACAGGGTAGCCTACGAGCAGTACTTC.

This clone came up a few times. The chain couples TRBV10-2 to TRBJ2-5, with TRBD2 matching 9 bases. The CDR3 runs to 13 residues. Germline CDR1 and CDR2: WSHSY and SAAADI. J lost 5 bases, V lost 4 bases, and 2 bases had no gene match. The CDR3 region is CASSGAGGETQYF. CDR3 coding DNA: TGCGCCAGCAGTGGGGCGGGGGGGGAGACCCAGTACTTC.

The J gene is TRBJ2-7, the V gene TRBV27; a possible D gene is TRBD1 (5 bases). The V end lost 0 bases, the J end lost 6 bases, and 12 bases lay between the germline ends. The germline V gene encodes CDR1 MNHEY and CDR2 SMNVEV (reference sequence). This CDR3 region has 14 residues. The CDR3 sequence: CASSLSGRVAEQYF. The CDR3 DNA reads TGTGCCAGCAGTTTATCGGGCAGGGTTGCCGAGCAGTACTTC.

This clone was seen only a few times. The chain combines TRBV5-4 with TRBJ2-2; possible D gene TRBD2, 5 bases. V was pared by 3 bases and J by 3 bases, with 9 bases between. The germline CDR1 and CDR2 sequences are SGHNT and YYREEE (reference sequence). CDR3 length: 14 amino acids. CDR3 amino acids: CASSWSGDTGELFF. In DNA form, the CDR3 reads TGTGCCAGCAGCTGGTCCGGGGACACCGGGGAGCTGTTTTTT.